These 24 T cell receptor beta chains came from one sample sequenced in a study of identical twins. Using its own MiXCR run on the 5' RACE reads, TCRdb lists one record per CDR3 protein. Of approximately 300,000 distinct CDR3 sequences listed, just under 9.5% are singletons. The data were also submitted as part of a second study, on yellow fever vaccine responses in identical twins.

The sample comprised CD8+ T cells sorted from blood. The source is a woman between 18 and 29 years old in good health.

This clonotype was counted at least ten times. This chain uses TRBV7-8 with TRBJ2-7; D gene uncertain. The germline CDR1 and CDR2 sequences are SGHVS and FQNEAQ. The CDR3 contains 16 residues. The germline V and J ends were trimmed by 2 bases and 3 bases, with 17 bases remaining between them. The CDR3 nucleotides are TGTGCCAGCAGCTTAAACATGGTCGCGAGTGACTACGAGCAGTACTTC. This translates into CASSLNMVASDYEQYF. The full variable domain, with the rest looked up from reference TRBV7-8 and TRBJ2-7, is GAGVSQSPRYKVAKRGQDVALRCDPISGHVSLFWYQQALGQGPEFLTYFQNEAQLDKSGLPSDRFFAERPEGSVSTLKIQRTQQEDSAVYLCASSLNMVASDYEQYFGPGTRLTVT.

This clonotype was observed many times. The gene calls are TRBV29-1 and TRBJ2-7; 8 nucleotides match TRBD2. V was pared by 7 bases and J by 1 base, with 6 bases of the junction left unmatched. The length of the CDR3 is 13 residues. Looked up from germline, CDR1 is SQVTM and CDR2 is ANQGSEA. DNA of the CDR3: TGCAGCGGGATAGCGGGGATTTCCTACGAGCAGTACTTC. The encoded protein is CSGIAGISYEQYF.

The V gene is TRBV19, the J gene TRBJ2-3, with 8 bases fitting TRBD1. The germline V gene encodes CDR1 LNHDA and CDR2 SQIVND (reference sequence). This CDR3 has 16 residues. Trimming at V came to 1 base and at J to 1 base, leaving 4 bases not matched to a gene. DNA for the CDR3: TGTGCCAGTAGTATAGGGGCGGACAGGGGCACAGATACGCAGTATTTT. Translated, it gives CASSIGADRGTDTQYF.

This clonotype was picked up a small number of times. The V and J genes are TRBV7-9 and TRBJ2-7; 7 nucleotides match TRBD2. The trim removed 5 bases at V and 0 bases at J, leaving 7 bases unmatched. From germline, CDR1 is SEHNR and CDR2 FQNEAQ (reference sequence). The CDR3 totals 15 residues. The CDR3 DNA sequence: TGTGCCAGCAGCCAATACGGGGGGTCCTCCTACGAGCAGTACTTC. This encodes CASSQYGGSSYEQYF.

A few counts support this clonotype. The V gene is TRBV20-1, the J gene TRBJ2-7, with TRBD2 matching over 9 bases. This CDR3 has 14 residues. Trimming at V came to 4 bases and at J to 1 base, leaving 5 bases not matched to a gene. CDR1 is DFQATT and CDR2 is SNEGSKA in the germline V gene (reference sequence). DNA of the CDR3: TGCAGTGCTATCCCGACTAGCGGATCCTACGAGCAGTACTTC. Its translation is CSAIPTSGSYEQYF.

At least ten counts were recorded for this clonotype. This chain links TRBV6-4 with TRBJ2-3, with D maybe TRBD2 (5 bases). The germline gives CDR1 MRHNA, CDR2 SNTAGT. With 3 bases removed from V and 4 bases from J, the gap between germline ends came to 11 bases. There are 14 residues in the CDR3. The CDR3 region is CASSERGSADTQYF. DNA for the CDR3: TGTGCCAGCAGTGAACGGGGTAGCGCAGATACGCAGTATTTT.

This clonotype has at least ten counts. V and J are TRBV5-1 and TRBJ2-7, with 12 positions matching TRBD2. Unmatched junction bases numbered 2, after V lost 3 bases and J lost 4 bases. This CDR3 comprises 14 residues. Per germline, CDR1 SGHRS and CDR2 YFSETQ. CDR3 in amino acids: CASSWTSGKYEQYF. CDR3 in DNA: TGCGCCAGCAGCTGGACTAGCGGGAAATACGAGCAGTACTTC.

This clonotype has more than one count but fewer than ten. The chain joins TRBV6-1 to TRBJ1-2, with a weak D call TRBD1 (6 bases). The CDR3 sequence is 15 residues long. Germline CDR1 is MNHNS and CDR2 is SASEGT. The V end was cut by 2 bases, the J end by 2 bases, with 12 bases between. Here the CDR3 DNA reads TGTGCCAGCAGTGAAAGGTTGCAGGGGAACTATGGCTACACCTTC. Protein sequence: CASSERLQGNYGYTF.

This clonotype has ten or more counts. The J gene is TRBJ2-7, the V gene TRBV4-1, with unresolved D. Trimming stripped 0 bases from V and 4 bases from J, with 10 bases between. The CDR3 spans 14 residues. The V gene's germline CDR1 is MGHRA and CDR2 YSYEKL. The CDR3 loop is CASSQDGPAYEQYF. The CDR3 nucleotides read TGCGCCAGCAGCCAAGACGGTCCGGCATACGAGCAGTACTTC.

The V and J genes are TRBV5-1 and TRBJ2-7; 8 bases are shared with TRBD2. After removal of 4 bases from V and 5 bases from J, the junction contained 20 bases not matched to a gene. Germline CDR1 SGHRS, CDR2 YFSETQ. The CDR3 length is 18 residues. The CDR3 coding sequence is TGCGCCAGCAGCCGACTCCCGGGAGGGCCCACGATCGGGAACGAGCAGTACTTC. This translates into CASSRLPGGPTIGNEQYF. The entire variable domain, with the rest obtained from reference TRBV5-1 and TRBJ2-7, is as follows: KAGVTQTPRYLIKTRGQQVTLSCSPISGHRSVSWYQQTPGQGLQFLFEYFSETQRNKGNFPGRFSGRQFSNSRSEMNVSTLELGDSALYLCASSRLPGGPTIGNEQYFGPGTRLTVT.

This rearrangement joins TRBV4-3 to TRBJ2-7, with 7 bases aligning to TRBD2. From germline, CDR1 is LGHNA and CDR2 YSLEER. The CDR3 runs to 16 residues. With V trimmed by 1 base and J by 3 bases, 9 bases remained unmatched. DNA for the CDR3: TGCGCCAGCAGCCAAGCCAGAGTGACGGGAGGCTACGAGCAGTACTTC. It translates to CASSQARVTGGYEQYF.

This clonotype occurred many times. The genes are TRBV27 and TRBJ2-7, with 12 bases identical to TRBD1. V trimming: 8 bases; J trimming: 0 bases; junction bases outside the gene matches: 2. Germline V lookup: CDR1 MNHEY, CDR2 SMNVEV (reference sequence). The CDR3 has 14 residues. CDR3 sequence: CASGDRGHSYEQYF. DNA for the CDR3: TGTGCCAGCGGGGACAGGGGGCACTCCTACGAGCAGTACTTC.

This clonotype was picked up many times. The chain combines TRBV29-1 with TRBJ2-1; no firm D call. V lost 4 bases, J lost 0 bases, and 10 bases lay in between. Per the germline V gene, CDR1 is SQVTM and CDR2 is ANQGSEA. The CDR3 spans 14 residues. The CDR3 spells CSVVLPSSYNEQFF. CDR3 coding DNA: TGCAGCGTTGTTCTGCCGAGCTCCTACAATGAGCAGTTCTTC.

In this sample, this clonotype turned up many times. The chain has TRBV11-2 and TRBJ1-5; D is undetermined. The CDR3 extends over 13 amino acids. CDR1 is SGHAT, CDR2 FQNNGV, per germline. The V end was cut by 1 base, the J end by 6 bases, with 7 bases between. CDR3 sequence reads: CASSLGVGQPQHF. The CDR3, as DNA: TGTGCCAGCAGCTTAGGGGTTGGTCAGCCCCAGCATTTT.

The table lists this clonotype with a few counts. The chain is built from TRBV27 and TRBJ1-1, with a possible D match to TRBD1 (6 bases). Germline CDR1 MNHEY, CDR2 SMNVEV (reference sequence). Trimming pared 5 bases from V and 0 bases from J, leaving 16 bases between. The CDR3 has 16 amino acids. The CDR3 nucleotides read TGTGCCAGCAGTCCCCGGACAGTCGGGATGAACACTGAAGCTTTCTTT. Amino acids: CASSPRTVGMNTEAFF.

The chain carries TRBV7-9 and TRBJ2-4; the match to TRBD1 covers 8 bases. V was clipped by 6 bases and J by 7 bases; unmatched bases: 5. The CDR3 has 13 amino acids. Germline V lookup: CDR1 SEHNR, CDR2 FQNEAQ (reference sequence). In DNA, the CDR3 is TGTGCCAGCAGGACAGGGGTCGAGAACATTCAGTACTTC. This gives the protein CASRTGVENIQYF.

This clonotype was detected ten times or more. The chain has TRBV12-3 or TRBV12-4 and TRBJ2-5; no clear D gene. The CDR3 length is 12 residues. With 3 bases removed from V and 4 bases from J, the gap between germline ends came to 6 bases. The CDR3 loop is CASSFTGETQYF. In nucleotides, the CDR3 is TGTGCCAGCAGTTTCACCGGAGAGACCCAGTACTTC.

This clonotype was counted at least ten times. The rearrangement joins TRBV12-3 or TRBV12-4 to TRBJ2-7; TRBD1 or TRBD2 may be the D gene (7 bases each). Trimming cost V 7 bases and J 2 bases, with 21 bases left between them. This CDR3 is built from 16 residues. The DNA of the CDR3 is TGTGCCAGCACCCTAAATCAGGGGGGGGGACCCTACGAGCAGTACTTC. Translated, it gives CASTLNQGGGPYEQYF.

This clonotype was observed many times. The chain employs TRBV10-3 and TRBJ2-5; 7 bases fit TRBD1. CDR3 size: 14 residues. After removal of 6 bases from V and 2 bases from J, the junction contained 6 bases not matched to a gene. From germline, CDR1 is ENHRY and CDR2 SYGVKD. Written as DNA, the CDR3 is TGTGCCATCAGAGAGACAGGGCGGCAAGAGACCCAGTACTTC. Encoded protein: CAIRETGRQETQYF.

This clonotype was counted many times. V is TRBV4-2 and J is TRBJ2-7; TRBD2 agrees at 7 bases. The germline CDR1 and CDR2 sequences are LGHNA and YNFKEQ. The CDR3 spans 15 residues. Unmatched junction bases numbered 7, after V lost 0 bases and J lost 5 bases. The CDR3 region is CASSQELAGNHEQYF. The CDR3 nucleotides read TGTGCCAGCAGCCAAGAATTAGCGGGTAACCACGAGCAGTACTTC.

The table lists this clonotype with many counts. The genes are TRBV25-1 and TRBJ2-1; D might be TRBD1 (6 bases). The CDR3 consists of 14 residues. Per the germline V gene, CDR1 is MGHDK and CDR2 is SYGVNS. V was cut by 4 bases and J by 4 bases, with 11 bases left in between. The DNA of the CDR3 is TGTGCCAGCAGTGGATGGACAGAATACAATGAGCAGTTCTTC. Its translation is CASSGWTEYNEQFF.

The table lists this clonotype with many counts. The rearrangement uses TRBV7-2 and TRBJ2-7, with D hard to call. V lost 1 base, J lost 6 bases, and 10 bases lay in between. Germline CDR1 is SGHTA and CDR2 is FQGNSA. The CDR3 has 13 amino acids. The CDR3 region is CASSLVLASEQYF. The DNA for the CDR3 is TGTGCCAGCAGCTTAGTTTTGGCCTCCGAGCAGTACTTC. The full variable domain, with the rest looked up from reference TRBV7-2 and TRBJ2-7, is GAGVSQSPSNKVTEKGKDVELRCDPISGHTALYWYRQSLGQGLEFLIYFQGNSAPDKSGLPSDRFSAERTGGSVSTLTIQRTQQEDSAVYLCASSLVLASEQYFGPGTRLTVT.

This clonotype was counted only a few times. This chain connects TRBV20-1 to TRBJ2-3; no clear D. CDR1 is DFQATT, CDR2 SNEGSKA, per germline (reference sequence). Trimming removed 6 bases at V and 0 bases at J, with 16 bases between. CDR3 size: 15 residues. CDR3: CSARQWRSSTDTQYF. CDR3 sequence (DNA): TGCAGTGCCAGGCAGTGGCGGTCTAGCACAGATACGCAGTATTTT.

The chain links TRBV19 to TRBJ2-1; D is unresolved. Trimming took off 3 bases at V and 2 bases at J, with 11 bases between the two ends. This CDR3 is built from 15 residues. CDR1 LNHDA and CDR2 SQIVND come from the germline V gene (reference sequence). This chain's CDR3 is CASSIVASTYNEQFF. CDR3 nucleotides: TGTGCCAGTAGTATTGTCGCCTCCACCTACAATGAGCAGTTCTTC.